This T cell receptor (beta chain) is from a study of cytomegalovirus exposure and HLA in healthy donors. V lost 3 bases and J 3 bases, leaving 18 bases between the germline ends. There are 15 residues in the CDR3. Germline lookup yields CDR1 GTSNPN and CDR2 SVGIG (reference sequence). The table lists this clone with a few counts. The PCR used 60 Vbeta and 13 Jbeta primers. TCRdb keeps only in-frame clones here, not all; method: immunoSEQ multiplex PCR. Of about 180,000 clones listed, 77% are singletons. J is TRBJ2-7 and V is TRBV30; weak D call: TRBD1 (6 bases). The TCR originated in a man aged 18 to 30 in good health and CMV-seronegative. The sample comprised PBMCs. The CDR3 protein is CAWRPRAGAVYEQYF. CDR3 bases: TGTGCCTGGAGACCAAGGGCAGGGGCCGTCTACGAGCAGTACTTC.